This T cell receptor (beta chain) was recovered during a study of Graves' ophthalmopathy and Graves' hyperthyroidism (dated by TCRdb to the late 2010s). About the study as a whole: Peripheral blood samples were taken at the time of initial diagnosis, before any treatment was given. After sampling, hyperthyroidism patients received methimazole starting at 30 mg daily, and ophthalmopathy patients received high-dose intravenous methylprednisolone. To explore V-J signatures distinguishing ophthalmopathy from hyperthyroidism, a discovery set of around 100 patients (roughly 44 ophthalmopathy, around 55 stable hyperthyroidism) was enrolled. In total, approximately 130 blood samples were TCR-sequenced: around 42 ophthalmopathy, about 75 hyperthyroidism and about 17 hyperthyroidism-to-ophthalmopathy patients. TCR beta repertoire signatures were used to distinguish Graves' ophthalmopathy from Graves' hyperthyroidism and to predict progression to ophthalmopathy. An independent validation cohort was composed of around 19 hyperthyroidism patients and around 16 patients who later progressed from hyperthyroidism to ophthalmopathy. In about 6 hyperthyroidism patients, T-cell repertoires of thyroid tissue and blood were compared. Beyond this particular receptor, the publication reports: In validation, the model predicted ophthalmopathy progression with 55% to 71% sensitivity and 72% to 80% specificity; around twelve predicted patients were CT-confirmed with GO in a median of around 6 months. Most expanded thyroid clonotypes with a frequency above 0.001 also appeared in blood, which suggests that blood repertoires may reflect the immune response in the thyroid. Sample size was not predetermined statistically, and investigators were not blinded to group allocation. The 13-signature model separated ophthalmopathy from stable hyperthyroidism with approximately 90% sensitivity and almost 84% specificity in cross-validation, and 80%/75% in the test set.

Its CDR3 holds 13 amino acids, cysteine through phenylalanine. CDR3 DNA only is kept here, 39 bases in frame from base 1. V lost 1 base and J lost 3 bases; the stretch between them is 10 bases long. From the germline V gene, CDR1 is SQVTM and CDR2 is ANQGSEA. This clonotype was counted many times. What this receptor recognizes is not known. No clone much larger than this one lies a single base away; base qualities are absent. For repertoire sequencing, TCR beta CDR3 regions were amplified from RNA transcripts. HTBI primers and the Qiagen OneStep RT-PCR kit were used in a first-round RT-PCR, which was followed by a second-round multiplex PCR, size selection and purification. Libraries were sequenced on an Illumina HiSeq2000 using paired-end 100 bp reads. The authors' pipeline ran thus. SOAPnuke was used to process the reads, removing any read that contained adapters or uncalled bases, had a mean Phred below 15, or lacked an exact match to the constant primer or identifier. COPE v1.2.5 was used to merge the high-quality paired reads. Unique nucleotide sequences were defined as clonotypes and aligned to IMGT TRB V, D and J references using MiTCR v1.1. The analysis was limited to V-J combinations with a frequency above 0.0001, which together covered 99.2% of the repertoires. For each V-J combination, a TCR clonal expansion and chaos score was defined as F50 clonal expansion divided by the chaos observed in the TCRdist matrix. Features were reduced by Welch's t-statistics and random forest to over 10 V-J combinations, which fed a naive Bayes classifier. The similarity between thyroid and blood repertoires was quantified using the Morisita-Horn index. Through fastp at Q25 and MiXCR, TCRdb rebuilt clones from the public reads, retaining in-frame beta chains. When rows share a CDR3 protein, they turn into one entry using the most common DNA and genes. These V and J calls rely on TCRdb rather than the paper's analysis. This sample has 660,000 or so distinct CDR3 sequences in its table, and over 40% of those were observed once. More than 2.5% of the sample belongs to the ten largest clones.

The ophthalmopathy patients had moderately to severely active disease, with a Clinical Activity Score of 3 or higher, a NOSPECS grade of 4 or higher, and a disease duration of less than 3 months. Patients were excluded if they had other autoimmune diseases, uncontrolled infections, pregnancy or lactation. Diagnosis relied on clinical symptoms, serum thyroxine, TRAb, thyroid ultrasound and orbital computed tomography. Using Ficoll-Paque density gradient centrifugation, PBMCs were isolated from about 9.4 ml of fresh peripheral blood. Trizol reagent was used to extract the total RNA, and its quality was then checked on an Agilent 2100 Bioanalyzer.

Input material: peripheral blood. This sequence originates from an adult man with Graves' ophthalmopathy. Recombination connected TRBV29-1 to TRBJ2-7, with no confidently assigned D gene. The sequence in DNA is TGCAGCGTTGAAGTTCTGGGGAACTACGAGCAGTACTTC. This encodes CSVEVLGNYEQYF.